The rows below give T cell receptor beta chains drawn from one sample of a study of neurological immune-mediated disorders. MiXCR was run by TCRdb on the 5' RACE reads, yielding one entry per CDR3 protein. This table has about 80,000 distinct CDR3 sequences, roughly 4.5% appearing once. Material: PBMCs. The receptors stem from an older woman with multiple sclerosis. Both conserved end residues are part of each CDR3. The order of the fields is D gene, CDR3 length, V gene, clone size, J gene, CDR3 protein, CDR3 DNA. A D gene is named only where the DNA matches it firmly. The size entry gives once, few, many or a size class.

NA	13	TRBV10-3	many	TRBJ2-1	CAISTRLQNEQFF	TGTGCCATCAGTACCCGACTGCAGAATGAGCAGTTCTTC
TRBD2	14	TRBV20-1	many	TRBJ2-1	CSASRLAGRNEQFF	TGCAGTGCTAGTAGACTAGCGGGGAGGAATGAGCAGTTCTTC
NA	14	TRBV7-8	many	TRBJ2-5	CASNPNSARETQYF	TGTGCCAGCAACCCAAACTCGGCACGGGAGACCCAGTACTTC
NA	15	TRBV25-1	many	TRBJ2-2	CASSEPGPGTGELFF	TGTGCCAGCAGTGAGCCAGGGCCCGGGACCGGGGAGCTGTTTTTT
TRBD1	17	TRBV3-1	many	TRBJ2-6	CASSLNHRGTGANVLTF	TGTGCCAGCAGCCTCAACCACAGGGGGACTGGGGCCAACGTCCTGACTTTC
NA	15	TRBV6-1	once	TRBJ2-7	CASSDDRQILYEQYF	TGTGCCAGCAGTGATGATCGGCAGATTCTCTACGAGCAGTACTTC
TRBD2	16	TRBV27	many	TRBJ2-7	CASSAGTSGGAEEQYF	TGTGCCAGCAGTGCCGGGACTAGCGGGGGGGCGGAGGAGCAGTACTTC
NA	11	TRBV20-1	many	TRBJ2-1	CSARSGVEQFF	TGCAGTGCTAGATCGGGGGTGGAGCAGTTCTTC
NA	14	TRBV20-1	many	TRBJ1-5	CSARGTLSNQPQHF	TGCAGTGCTAGAGGGACATTGAGCAATCAGCCCCAGCATTTT
TRBD2	15	TRBV20-1	many	TRBJ2-5	CSARSASGGQETQYF	TGCAGTGCTAGGTCGGCTAGCGGGGGGCAGGAGACCCAGTACTTC
TRBD1	14	TRBV5-1	many	TRBJ2-2	CASQGEKDTGELFF	TGCGCCAGCCAGGGGGAGAAAGACACCGGGGAGCTGTTTTTT
TRBD1	14	TRBV5-1	many	TRBJ2-7	CASSLDGQGYEQYF	TGCGCCAGCAGCTTGGACGGACAGGGTTACGAGCAGTACTTC
TRBD2	18	TRBV15	many	TRBJ2-2	CATSRDPALAGVPGELFF	TGTGCCACCAGCAGAGACCCCGCCCTAGCGGGGGTCCCCGGGGAGCTGTTTTTT
TRBD1	13	TRBV20-1	many	TRBJ1-6	CSGDRGGDSPLHF	TGCAGTGGGGACAGGGGTGGTGATTCACCCCTCCACTTT
NA	12	TRBV28	many	TRBJ1-2	CASSSGDHGYTF	TGTGCCAGCAGTTCGGGGGACCATGGCTACACCTTC
TRBD1	16	TRBV6-6	many	TRBJ1-5	CASSYRQGPLNQPQHF	TGTGCCAGCAGTTACCGACAGGGACCTCTTAATCAGCCCCAGCATTTT
NA	15	TRBV12-3/TRBV12-4	many	TRBJ1-1	CASSPGEGWDTEAFF	TGTGCCAGCAGCCCCGGGGAGGGCTGGGACACTGAAGCTTTCTTT
NA	13	TRBV5-1	many	TRBJ1-2	CASNSGGSYGYTF	TGCGCCAGCAACTCGGGGGGCAGCTATGGCTACACCTTC
TRBD1	14	TRBV5-1	many	TRBJ2-1	CASSSGQGANEQFF	TGCGCCAGCAGCTCGGGACAGGGGGCGAATGAGCAGTTCTTC
NA	16	TRBV7-8	many	TRBJ1-1	CASSTTVTYMNTEAFF	TGTGCCAGCAGCACTACAGTTACTTACATGAACACTGAAGCTTTCTTT
TRBD1	14	TRBV5-6	many	TRBJ1-1	CASSRDSWRSEAFF	TGTGCCAGCAGCCGGGACAGCTGGAGATCTGAAGCTTTCTTT
NA	16	TRBV7-9	many	TRBJ1-5	CASSLWGRGGNQPQHF	TGTGCCAGCAGCTTATGGGGCAGGGGCGGTAATCAGCCCCAGCATTTT